Following are 14 T cell receptor beta chains from one sample sequenced in a study of blood T cell repertoires in COVID-19. This table comes from immunoSEQ multiplex PCR, and its TCRdb copy is limited to in-frame clones, with some not included. The table lists about 180,000 clones, approximately 83% of them singletons. The material sequenced was peripheral blood. The source of these receptors is a man aged 60 to 69 with acute or convalescent COVID-19.

The chain uses TRBV28 and TRBJ2-3; TRBD2 agrees at 10 bases. J was trimmed by 8 bases and V by 5 bases; bases with no gene match: 13. Germline V CDR1 and CDR2: MDHEN, SYDVKM. This CDR3 is built from 16 residues. The CDR3 spells CASSPGTSEKGGTQYF. In nucleotides, the CDR3 is TGTGCCAGCAGTCCCGGGACTAGCGAAAAGGGGGGTACGCAGTATTTT.

The CDR3 region has the DNA TGTGCCACCAGTGATTTCCAGACTAGCGGGAGGTCTACGAATGAGCAGTTCTTC. Translated, it gives CATSDFQTSGRSTNEQFF. This sequence joins TRBV24-1 and TRBJ2-1, with 13 positions matching TRBD2. Germline CDR1 KGHDR, CDR2 SFDVKD. This CDR3 has 18 residues. V dropped 1 base and J dropped 7; count of bases not matched to a gene: 9.

The genes are TRBV5-1 and TRBJ1-2, with 9 bases identical to TRBD1. The J segment lost 8 bases and the V segment lost 3 bases, leaving 5 bases of the junction unmatched. This CDR3 spans 13 amino acids. Germline V gene sequence: CDR1 SGHRS, CDR2 YFSETQ. CDR3 DNA sequence: TGCGCCAGCAGCTGGGACAGGGCGGGCGGCTACACCTTC. This translates into CASSWDRAGGYTF.

The rearrangement uses TRBV3-1 (or the pseudogene TRBV3-2) and TRBJ2-7, with D possibly matching TRBD1 (5 bases). CDR1 and CDR2 from the germline V gene are LGHDT and YNNKEL (reference sequence). V lost 4 bases and J 3 bases, leaving 10 bases between the germline ends. This CDR3 has 13 amino acids. The chain's CDR3 is CASSLGRVYEQYF. CDR3 DNA sequence: TGTGCCAGCAGCCTGGGCAGGGTCTACGAGCAGTACTTC.

The chain joins TRBV15 to TRBJ2-1, with 7 positions matching TRBD1. Germline lookup yields CDR1 LNHNV and CDR2 YYDKDF (reference sequence). This CDR3 comprises 14 residues. V gave up 1 base and J gave up 9 bases; unmatched junction bases: 6. The CDR3 protein is CATSRVQGVFEQFF. CDR3 coding DNA: TGTGCCACCAGCAGAGTCCAGGGGGTCTTTGAGCAGTTCTTC.

The J gene is TRBJ2-3, the V gene TRBV7-2; the D gene is possibly TRBD1 (5 bases). V was shortened by 2 bases and J by 8 bases, with 14 bases between the two germline ends. CDR1 is SGHTA and CDR2 is FQGNSA in the germline V gene. The CDR3 is 14 residues long. The CDR3 protein is CASSLRQAQGTQYF. The CDR3 nucleotides read TGTGCCAGCAGCTTAAGGCAGGCGCAGGGTACGCAGTATTTT.

The chain joins TRBV7-9 to TRBJ2-3; TRBD2 agrees at 10 bases. The CDR3 has 16 amino acids. Germline V lookup: CDR1 SEHNR, CDR2 FQNEAQ (reference sequence). V lost 4 bases and J lost 0; bases outside the gene matches: 4. CDR3 amino acids: CASSSRTSGSTDTQYF. DNA for the CDR3: TGTGCCAGCAGCTCGCGGACTAGCGGCAGCACAGATACGCAGTATTTT. Using reference TRBV7-9 and TRBJ2-3 for the parts outside the CDR3, the full variable domain is DTGVSQNPRHKITKRGQNVTFRCDPISEHNRLYWYRQTLGQGPEFLTYFQNEAQLEKSRLLSDRFSAERPKGSFSTLEIQRTEQGDSAMYLCASSSRTSGSTDTQYFGPGTRLTVL.

The rearrangement joins TRBV7-8 to TRBJ1-4; TRBD1 matches at 8 bases. Per the germline V gene, CDR1 is SGHVS and CDR2 is FQNEAQ. The CDR3 is made up of 15 amino acids. J lost 7 bases, V lost 5 bases, and 9 bases had no gene match. The CDR3 DNA reads TGTGCCAGCAGCCCAGTGGGACAGGCGGGTGAAAAACTGTTTTTT. This gives the protein CASSPVGQAGEKLFF.

Of note for this clone: Additional DNA sequences in this sample encode the identical CDR3. This chain joins TRBV3-1 (or the pseudogene TRBV3-2) and TRBJ1-4; no clear D. Looked up from germline, CDR1 is LGHDT and CDR2 is YNNKEL (reference sequence). Trimming shortened V by 6 bases and J by 8 bases, and 22 bases separated the two germline ends. The CDR3 loop spans 16 amino acids. The CDR3 sequence: CASSHLGEGNTEKLFF. The CDR3 DNA is TGTGCCAGCAGTCATCTCGGGGAGGGAAATACCGAAAAACTGTTTTTT.

The rearrangement links TRBV5-1 to TRBJ2-1; TRBD2 agrees at 8 bases. The V segment lost 4 bases and the J segment 4 bases; nucleotides outside the gene matches: 4. This CDR3 is 14 amino acids long. Per germline, CDR1 SGHRS and CDR2 YFSETQ. The CDR3 here is CASSTSGTYNEQFF. The CDR3 DNA follows: TGCGCCAGCAGCACTAGCGGAACGTACAATGAGCAGTTCTTC.

The rearrangement links TRBV10-3 to TRBJ2-7; D not resolved. This CDR3 contains 11 residues. In germline, CDR1 is ENHRY, CDR2 SYGVKD. V was shortened by 7 bases and J by 1 base, with 5 bases between the two germline ends. This CDR3 reads CAIMSSYEQYF. CDR3 sequence (DNA): TGTGCCATCATGAGTTCCTACGAGCAGTACTTC.

The chain employs TRBV27 and TRBJ2-3; 9 bases align to TRBD1. The CDR3 is made up of 15 amino acids. The germline V gene has CDR1 MNHEY and CDR2 SMNVEV (reference sequence). The V gene end was trimmed by 5 bases and the J gene end by 2 bases; junction bases not matched to a gene: 5. Here the CDR3 DNA reads TGTGCCAGCAGTCTCCGACAGGGGGACACAGATACGCAGTATTTT. Protein sequence: CASSLRQGDTDTQYF.

V gene TRBV18 combines with J gene TRBJ1-5; 7 bases map to TRBD1. The CDR3 is made up of 14 amino acids. Per the germline V gene, CDR1 is KGHSH and CDR2 is LQKENI. J was trimmed by 7 bases and V by 5 bases; bases with no gene match: 8. CDR3 nucleotide sequence: TGTGCCAGCTCATCCAAGGGGGCCGGGCAGCCCCAGCATTTT. Residues: CASSSKGAGQPQHF.

The V gene is TRBV2, the J gene TRBJ2-5; a weak D match, TRBD1 (6 bases). Germline lookup yields CDR1 SNHLY and CDR2 FYNNEI. The CDR3 length is 16 residues. V gave up 6 bases and J gave up 0 bases, with 17 bases separating them. CDR3 in amino acids: CASRGPPPGDQETQYF. CDR3 DNA: TGTGCCAGCAGAGGCCCCCCCCCAGGGGACCAAGAGACCCAGTACTTC.